The text below deals with one TCR beta chain. Its specificity is unknown. Addition of a universal primer site occurred through template switching, and cDNA carried unique molecular identifiers. TCRdb itself ran the 5' RACE reads through MiXCR, one entry per CDR3 protein. The data hold around 250,000 distinct CDR3 sequences, with 5% to 7% observed a single time. This CDR3 is built from 17 residues. Germline loops: CDR1 LGHDT, CDR2 YNNKEL (reference sequence). V was trimmed by 0 bases and J by 2 bases, leaving 15 bases between them. These data originate in a study of identical twins. Study-wide results and limits: The same donors were not followed; conclusions instead depended on cross-sectional statistical analysis.

The same data also went into a second study, on T cells expressing NK-cell markers. Turning to that study: Restriction of the sorted population to alpha-beta TCR T cells was achieved in several experiments with an anti-gamma-delta TCR antibody. As a fraction of CD8+ T cells, dominant NKG2C+ clonotypes reached roughly 1.0-7.5% in roughly 6 donors.

The sequence was obtained from a woman aged 18-30 years in good health. The sample taken for sequencing was CD8+ T cells sorted from blood. V and J are TRBV3-1 and TRBJ2-3, with a possible D match to TRBD2 (6 bases). In nucleotides, the CDR3 is TGTGCCAGCAGCCAAGATCGGCAGGGCGGGGTCACAGATACGCAGTATTTT. Residues: CASSQDRQGGVTDTQYF.